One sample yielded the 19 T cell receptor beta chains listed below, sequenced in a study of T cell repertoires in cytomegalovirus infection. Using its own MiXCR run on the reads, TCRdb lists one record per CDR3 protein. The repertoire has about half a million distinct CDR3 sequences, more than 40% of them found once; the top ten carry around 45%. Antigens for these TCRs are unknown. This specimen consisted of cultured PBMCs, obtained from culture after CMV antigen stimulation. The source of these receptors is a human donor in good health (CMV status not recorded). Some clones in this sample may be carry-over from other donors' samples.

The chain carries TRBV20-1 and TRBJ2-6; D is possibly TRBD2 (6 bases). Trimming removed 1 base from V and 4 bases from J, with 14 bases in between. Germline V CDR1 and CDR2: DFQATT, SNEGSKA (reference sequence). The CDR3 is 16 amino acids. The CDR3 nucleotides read TGCAGTGCTAGAGGATGGAGGAGGGCGGGGGCCAACGTCCTGACTTTC. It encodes CSARGWRRAGANVLTF.

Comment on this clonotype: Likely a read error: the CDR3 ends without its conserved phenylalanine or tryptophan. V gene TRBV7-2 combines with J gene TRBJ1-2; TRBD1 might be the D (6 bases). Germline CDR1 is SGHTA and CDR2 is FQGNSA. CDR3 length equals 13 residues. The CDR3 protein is CVSSRRGSNGYTL. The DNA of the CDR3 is TGTGTCAGCAGCCGCAGGGGATCGAATGGCTACACCTTA.

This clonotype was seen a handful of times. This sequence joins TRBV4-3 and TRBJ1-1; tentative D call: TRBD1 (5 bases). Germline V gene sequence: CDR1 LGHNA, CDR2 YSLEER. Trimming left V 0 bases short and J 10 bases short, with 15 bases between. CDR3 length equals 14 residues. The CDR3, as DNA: TGCGCCAGCAGCCAAGATTTCGGGGTTGGGGGAGCTTTCTTT. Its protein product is CASSQDFGVGGAFF.

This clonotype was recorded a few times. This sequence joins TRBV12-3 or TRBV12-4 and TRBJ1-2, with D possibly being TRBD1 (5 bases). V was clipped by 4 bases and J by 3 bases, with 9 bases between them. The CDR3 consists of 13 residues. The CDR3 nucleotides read TGTGCCAGCAGTTATGACAGCTACTATGGCTACACCTTC. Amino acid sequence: CASSYDSYYGYTF.

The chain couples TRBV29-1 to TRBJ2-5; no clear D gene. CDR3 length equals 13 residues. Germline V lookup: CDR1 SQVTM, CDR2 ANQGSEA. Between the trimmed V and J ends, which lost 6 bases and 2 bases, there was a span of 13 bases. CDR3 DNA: TGCAGCGTCACCCTAAACCCACAAGAGACCCAGTACTTC. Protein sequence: CSVTLNPQETQYF.

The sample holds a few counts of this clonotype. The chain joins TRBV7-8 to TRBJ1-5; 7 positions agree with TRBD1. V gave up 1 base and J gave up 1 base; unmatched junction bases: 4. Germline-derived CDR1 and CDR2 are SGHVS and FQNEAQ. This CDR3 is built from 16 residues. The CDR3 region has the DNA TGTGCCAGCAGCTTAGAGGGACAGATCAGCAATCAGCCCCAGCATTTT. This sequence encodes CASSLEGQISNQPQHF.

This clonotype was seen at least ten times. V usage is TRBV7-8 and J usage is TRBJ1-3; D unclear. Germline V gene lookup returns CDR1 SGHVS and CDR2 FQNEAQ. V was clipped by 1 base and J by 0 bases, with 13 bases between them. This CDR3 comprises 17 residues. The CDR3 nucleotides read TGTGCCAGCAGCTTAGACGGGGATGGATTCTCTGGAAACACCATATATTTT. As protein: CASSLDGDGFSGNTIYF.

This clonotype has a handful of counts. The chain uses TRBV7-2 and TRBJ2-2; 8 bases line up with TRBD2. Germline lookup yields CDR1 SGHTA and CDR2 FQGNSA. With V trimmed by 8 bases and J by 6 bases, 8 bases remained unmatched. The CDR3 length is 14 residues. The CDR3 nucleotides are TGTGCCAGCGGATCGAGCGGGAGTTCCGGGGAGCTGTTTTTT. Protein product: CASGSSGSSGELFF.

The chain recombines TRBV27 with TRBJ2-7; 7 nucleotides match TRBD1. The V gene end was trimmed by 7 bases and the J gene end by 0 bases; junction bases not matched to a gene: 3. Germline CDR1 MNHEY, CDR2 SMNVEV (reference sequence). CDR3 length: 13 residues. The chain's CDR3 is CASTGGSSYEQYF. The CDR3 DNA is TGTGCCAGCACAGGGGGTAGCTCCTACGAGCAGTACTTC.

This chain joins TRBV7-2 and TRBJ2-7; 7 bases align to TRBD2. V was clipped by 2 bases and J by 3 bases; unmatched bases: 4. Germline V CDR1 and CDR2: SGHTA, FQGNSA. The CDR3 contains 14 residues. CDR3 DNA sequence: TGTGCCAGCAGCTTATCCCTAGCGGACTACGAGCAGTACTTC. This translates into CASSLSLADYEQYF.

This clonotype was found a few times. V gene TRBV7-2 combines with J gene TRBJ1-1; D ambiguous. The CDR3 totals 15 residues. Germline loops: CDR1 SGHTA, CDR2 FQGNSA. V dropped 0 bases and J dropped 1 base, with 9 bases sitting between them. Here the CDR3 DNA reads TGTGCCAGCAGCTTAGCTCTGGTAACGAACACTGAAGCTTTCTTT. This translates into CASSLALVTNTEAFF.

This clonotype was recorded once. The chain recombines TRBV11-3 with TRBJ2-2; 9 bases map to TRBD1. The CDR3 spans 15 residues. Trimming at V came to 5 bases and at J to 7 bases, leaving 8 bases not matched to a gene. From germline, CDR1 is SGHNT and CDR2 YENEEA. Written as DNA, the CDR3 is TGTGCCAGCAGCAAACAGGGGGCGCAAGGCGGGGAGCTGTTTTTT. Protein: CASSKQGAQGGELFF.

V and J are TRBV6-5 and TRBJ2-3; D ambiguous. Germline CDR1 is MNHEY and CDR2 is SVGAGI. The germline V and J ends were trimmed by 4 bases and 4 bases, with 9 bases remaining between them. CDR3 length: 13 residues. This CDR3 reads CASSFQRADTQYF. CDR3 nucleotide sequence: TGTGCCAGCAGTTTTCAAAGAGCAGATACGCAGTATTTT.

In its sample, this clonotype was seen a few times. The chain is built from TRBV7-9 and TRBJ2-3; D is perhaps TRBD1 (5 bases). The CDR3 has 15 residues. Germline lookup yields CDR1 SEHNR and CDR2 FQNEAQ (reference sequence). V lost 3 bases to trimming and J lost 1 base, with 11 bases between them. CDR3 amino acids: CASSLQGSGTDTQYF. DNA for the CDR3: TGTGCCAGCAGCTTGCAGGGAAGCGGCACAGATACGCAGTATTTT.

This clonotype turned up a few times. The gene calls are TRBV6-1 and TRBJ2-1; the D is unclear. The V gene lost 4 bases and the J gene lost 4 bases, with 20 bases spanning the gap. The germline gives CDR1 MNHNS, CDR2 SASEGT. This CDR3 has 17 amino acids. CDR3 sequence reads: CASSGTLSGTPYNEQFF. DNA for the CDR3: TGTGCCAGCAGTGGTACCCTTAGTGGTACCCCGTACAATGAGCAGTTCTTC.

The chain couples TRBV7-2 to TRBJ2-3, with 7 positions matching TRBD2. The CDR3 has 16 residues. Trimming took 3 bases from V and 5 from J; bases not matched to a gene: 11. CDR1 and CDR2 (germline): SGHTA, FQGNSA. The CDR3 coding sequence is TGTGCCAGCAGCTTGACTAGGGCGGGGGTACGAGATACGCAGTATTTT. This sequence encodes CASSLTRAGVRDTQYF.

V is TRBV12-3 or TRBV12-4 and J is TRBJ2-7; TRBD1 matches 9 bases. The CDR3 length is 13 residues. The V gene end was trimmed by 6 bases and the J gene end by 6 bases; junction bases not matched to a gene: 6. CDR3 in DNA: TGTGCCAGCAGATTGACAGGGGGTAGCGAGCAGTACTTC. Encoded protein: CASRLTGGSEQYF.

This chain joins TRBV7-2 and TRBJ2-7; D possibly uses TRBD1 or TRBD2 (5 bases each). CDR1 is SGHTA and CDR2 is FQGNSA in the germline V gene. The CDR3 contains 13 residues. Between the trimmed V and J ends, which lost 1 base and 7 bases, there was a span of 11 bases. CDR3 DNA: TGTGCCAGCAGCTTAGTGATTTGGGGGGAGCAGTACTTC. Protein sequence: CASSLVIWGEQYF.

The CDR3: CATSDLSPVGAHSRPFYLYEQYF. CDR3 nucleotides: TGTGCCACCAGTGATTTGAGTCCAGTGGGAGCGCATTCCCGGCCATTCTATCTCTACGAGCAGTACTTC. This chain links TRBV24-1 with TRBJ2-7; tentative D call: TRBD2 (5 bases). Germline assignment: CDR1 KGHDR and CDR2 SFDVKD. This CDR3 is 23 amino acids long. With 0 bases removed from V and 3 bases from J, the gap between germline ends came to 35 bases.